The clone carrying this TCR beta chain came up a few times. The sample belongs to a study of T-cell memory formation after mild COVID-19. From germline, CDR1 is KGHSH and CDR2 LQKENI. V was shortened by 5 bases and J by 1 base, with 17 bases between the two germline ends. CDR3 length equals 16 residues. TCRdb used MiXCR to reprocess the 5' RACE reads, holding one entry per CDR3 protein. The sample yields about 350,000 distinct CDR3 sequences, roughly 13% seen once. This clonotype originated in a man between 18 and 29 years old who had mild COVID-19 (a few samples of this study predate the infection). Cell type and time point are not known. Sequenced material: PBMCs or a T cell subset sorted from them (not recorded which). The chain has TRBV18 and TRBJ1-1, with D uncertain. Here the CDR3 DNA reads TGTGCCAGCTCAGCTAGCTTTCAGGACCCGAACACTGAAGCTTTCTTT. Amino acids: CASSASFQDPNTEAFF.